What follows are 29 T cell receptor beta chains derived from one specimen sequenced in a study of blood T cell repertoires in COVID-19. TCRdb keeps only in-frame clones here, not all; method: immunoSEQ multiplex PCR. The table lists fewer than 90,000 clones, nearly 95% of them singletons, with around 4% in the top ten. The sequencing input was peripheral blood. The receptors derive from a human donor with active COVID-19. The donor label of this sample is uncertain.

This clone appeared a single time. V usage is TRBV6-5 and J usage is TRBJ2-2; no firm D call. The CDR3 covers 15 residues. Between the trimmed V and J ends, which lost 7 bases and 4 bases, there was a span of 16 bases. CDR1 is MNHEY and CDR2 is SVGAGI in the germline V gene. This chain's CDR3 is CASIARGPTTGELFF. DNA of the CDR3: TGTGCCAGCATCGCCCGAGGTCCAACCACCGGGGAGCTGTTTTTT.

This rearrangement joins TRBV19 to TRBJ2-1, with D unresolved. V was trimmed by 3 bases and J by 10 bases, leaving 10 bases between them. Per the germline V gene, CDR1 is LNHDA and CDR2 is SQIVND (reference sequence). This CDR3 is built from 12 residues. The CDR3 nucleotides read TGTGCCAGTAGTATCGGTTCCCTCGAGCAGTTCTTC. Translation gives CASSIGSLEQFF.

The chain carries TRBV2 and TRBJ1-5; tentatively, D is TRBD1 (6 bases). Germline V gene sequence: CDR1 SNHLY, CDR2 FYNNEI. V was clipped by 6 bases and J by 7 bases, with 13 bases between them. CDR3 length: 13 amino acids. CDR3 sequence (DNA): TGTGCCAGCAGAACAGGGTCATCCCAGCCCCAGCATTTT. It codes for CASRTGSSQPQHF.

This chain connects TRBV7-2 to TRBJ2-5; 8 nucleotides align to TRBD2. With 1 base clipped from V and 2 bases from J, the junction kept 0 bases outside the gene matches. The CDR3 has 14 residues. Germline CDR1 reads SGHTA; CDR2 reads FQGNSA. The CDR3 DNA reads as TGTGCCAGCAGCTTAGGCGGGGGGCAAGAGACCCAGTACTTC. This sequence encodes CASSLGGGQETQYF.

CDR3 residues: CASSQDYRGSGDTEAFF. The CDR3 DNA reads as TGTGCCAGCAGCCAAGACTACCGGGGTAGTGGTGACACTGAAGCTTTCTTT. This rearrangement joins TRBV3-1 (or the pseudogene TRBV3-2) to TRBJ1-1; D not resolved. From germline, CDR1 is LGHDT and CDR2 YNNKEL (reference sequence). There are 17 residues in the CDR3. V lost 0 bases and J 3 bases, leaving 17 bases between the germline ends.

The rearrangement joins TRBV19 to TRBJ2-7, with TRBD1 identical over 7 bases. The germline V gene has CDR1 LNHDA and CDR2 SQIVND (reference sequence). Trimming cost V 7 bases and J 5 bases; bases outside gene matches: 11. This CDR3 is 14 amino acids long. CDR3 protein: CASTTTGIRNEQYF. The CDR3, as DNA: TGTGCCAGTACCACGACAGGGATTCGTAACGAGCAGTACTTC. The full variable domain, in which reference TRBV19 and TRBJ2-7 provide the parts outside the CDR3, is DGGITQSPKYLFRKEGQNVTLSCEQNLNHDAMYWYRQDPGQGLRLIYYSQIVNDFQKGDIAEGYSVSREKKESFPLTVTSAQKNPTAFYLCASTTTGIRNEQYFGPGTRLTVT.

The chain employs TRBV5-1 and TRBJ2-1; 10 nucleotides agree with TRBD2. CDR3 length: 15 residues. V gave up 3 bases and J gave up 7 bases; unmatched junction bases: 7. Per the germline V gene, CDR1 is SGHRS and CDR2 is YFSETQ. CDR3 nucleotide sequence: TGCGCCAGCAGCTCCACAGCGGGGGGGCCGAATGAGCAGTTCTTC. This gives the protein CASSSTAGGPNEQFF.

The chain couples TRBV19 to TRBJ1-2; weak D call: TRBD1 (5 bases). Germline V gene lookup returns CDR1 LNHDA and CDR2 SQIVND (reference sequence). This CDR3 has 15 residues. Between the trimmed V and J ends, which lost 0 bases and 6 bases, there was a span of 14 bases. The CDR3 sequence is CASSIDHGAQNGYTF. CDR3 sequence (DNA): TGTGCCAGTAGTATAGACCATGGGGCCCAAAATGGCTACACCTTC.

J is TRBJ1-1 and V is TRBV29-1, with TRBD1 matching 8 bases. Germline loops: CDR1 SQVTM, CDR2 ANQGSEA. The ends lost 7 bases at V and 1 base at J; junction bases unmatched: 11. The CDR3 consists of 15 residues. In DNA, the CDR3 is TGCAGCGCTGGACAGGGAGGGGGACAGAACACTGAAGCTTTCTTT. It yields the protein CSAGQGGGQNTEAFF.

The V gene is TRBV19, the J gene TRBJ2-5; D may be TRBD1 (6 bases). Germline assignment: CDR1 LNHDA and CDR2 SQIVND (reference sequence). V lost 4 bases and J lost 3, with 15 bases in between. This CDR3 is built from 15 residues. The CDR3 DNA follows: TGTGCCAGTAGTAAACAGGGTCGGTCGGAAGAGACCCAGTACTTC. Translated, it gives CASSKQGRSEETQYF.

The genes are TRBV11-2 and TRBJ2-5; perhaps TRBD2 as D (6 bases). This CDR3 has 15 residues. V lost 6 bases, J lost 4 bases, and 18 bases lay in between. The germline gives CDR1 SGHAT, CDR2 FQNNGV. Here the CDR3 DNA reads TGTGCCAGCAGGAGTTGGGGGAGGATGAGAGAGACCCAGTACTTC. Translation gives CASRSWGRMRETQYF.

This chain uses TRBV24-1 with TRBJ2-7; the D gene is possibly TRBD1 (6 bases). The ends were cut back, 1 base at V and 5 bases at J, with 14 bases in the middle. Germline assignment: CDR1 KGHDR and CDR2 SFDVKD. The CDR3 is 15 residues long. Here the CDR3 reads CATSDFRQARHEQYF. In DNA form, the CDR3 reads TGTGCCACCAGTGATTTTAGACAGGCTCGACACGAGCAGTACTTC.

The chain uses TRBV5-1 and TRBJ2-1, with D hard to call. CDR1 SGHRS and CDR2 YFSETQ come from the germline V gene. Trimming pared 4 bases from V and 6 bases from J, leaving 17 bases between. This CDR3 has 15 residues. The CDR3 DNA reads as TGCGCCAGCAGCCCAGCCCAAGGCGGTTCCAATGAGCAGTTCTTC. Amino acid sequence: CASSPAQGGSNEQFF.

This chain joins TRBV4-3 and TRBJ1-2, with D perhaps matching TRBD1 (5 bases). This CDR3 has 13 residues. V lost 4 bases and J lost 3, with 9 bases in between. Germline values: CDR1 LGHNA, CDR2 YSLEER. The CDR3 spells CASSPQGDYGYTF. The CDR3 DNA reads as TGCGCCAGCAGCCCCCAAGGGGACTATGGCTACACCTTC.

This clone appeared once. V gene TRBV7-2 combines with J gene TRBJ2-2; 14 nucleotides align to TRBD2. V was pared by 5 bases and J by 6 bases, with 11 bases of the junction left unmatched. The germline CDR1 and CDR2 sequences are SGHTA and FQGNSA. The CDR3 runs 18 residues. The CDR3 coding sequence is TGTGCCAGCAGCCGCCGGGGACTAGCGGGAGAACTCTCCGGGGAGCTGTTTTTT. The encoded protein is CASSRRGLAGELSGELFF.

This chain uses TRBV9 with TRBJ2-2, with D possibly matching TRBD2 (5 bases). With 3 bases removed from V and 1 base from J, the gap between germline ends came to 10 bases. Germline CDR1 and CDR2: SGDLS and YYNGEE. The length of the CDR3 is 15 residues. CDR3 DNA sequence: TGTGCCAGCAGCGGACACAGCGGGAACACCGGGGAGCTGTTTTTT. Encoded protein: CASSGHSGNTGELFF.

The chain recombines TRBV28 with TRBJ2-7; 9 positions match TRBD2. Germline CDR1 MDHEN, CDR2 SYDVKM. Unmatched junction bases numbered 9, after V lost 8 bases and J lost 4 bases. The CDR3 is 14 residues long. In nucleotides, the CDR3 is TGTGCCAGCTCCCCCCTAGCGGGATGGTACGAGCAGTACTTC. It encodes CASSPLAGWYEQYF.

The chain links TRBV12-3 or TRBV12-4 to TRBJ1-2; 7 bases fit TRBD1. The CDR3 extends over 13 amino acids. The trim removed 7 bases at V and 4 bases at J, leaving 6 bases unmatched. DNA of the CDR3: TGTGCCAGCATGGTGGCAGGGGGCTATGGCTACACCTTC. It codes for CASMVAGGYGYTF.

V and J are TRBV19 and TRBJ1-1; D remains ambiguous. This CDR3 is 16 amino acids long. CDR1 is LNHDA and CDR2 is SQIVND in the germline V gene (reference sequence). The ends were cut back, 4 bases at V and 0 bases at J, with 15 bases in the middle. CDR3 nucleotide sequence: TGTGCCAGTAGTACCGTTTTCCGGGTCATGAACACTGAAGCTTTCTTT. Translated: CASSTVFRVMNTEAFF.

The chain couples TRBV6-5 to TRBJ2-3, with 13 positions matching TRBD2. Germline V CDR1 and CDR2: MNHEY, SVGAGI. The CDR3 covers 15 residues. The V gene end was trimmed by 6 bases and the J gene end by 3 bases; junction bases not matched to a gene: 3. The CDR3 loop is CASSRGLAGTDTQYF. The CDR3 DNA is TGTGCCAGCAGCCGGGGACTAGCGGGAACAGATACGCAGTATTTT.

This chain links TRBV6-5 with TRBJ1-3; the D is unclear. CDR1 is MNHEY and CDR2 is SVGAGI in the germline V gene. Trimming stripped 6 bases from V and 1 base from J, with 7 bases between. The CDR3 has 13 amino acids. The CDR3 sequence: CASSTGSGNTIYF. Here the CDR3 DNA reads TGTGCCAGCAGCACGGGATCTGGAAACACCATATATTTT.

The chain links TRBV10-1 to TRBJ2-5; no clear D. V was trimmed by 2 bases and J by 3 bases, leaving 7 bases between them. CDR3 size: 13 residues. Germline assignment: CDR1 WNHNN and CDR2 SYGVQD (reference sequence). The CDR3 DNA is TGCGCCAGCAGTGAGCCAGGTGAAGAGACCCAGTACTTC. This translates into CASSEPGEETQYF.

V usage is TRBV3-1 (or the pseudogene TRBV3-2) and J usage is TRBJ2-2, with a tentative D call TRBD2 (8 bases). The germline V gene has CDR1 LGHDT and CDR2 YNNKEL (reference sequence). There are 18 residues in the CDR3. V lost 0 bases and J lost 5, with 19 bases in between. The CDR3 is CASSQDGRGGTATGELFF. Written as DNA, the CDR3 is TGTGCCAGCAGCCAAGACGGCCGGGGGGGGACAGCTACCGGGGAGCTGTTTTTT.

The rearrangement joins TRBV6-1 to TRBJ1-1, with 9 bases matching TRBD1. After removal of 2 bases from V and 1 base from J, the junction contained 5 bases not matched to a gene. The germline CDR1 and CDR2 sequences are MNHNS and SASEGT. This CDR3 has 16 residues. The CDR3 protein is CASSEIVGQGNTEAFF. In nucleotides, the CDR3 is TGTGCCAGCAGTGAAATAGTGGGACAGGGGAACACTGAAGCTTTCTTT.

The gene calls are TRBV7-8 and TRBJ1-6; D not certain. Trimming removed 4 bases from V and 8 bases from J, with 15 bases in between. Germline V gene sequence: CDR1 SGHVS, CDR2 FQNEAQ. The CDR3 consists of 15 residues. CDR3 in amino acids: CASSSLELLDSPLHF. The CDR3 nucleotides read TGTGCCAGCAGCTCCCTGGAGTTATTGGATTCACCCCTCCACTTT.

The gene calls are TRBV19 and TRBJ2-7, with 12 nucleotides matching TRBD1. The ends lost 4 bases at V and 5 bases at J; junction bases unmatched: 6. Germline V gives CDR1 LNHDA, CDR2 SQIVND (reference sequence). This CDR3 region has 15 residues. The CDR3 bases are TGTGCCAGTAGTACTCGGGACAGGGGGCCGGACGAGCAGTACTTC. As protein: CASSTRDRGPDEQYF. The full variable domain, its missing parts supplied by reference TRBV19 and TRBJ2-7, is DGGITQSPKYLFRKEGQNVTLSCEQNLNHDAMYWYRQDPGQGLRLIYYSQIVNDFQKGDIAEGYSVSREKKESFPLTVTSAQKNPTAFYLCASSTRDRGPDEQYFGPGTRLTVT.

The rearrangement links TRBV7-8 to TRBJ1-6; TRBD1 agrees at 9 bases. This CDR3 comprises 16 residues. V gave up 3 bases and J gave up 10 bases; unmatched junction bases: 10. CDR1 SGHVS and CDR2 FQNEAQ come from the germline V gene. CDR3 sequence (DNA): TGTGCCAGCAGCTTGACTCCGGGACAGGGCAAATCACCCCTCCACTTT. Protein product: CASSLTPGQGKSPLHF. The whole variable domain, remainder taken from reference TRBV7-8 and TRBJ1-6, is GAGVSQSPRYKVAKRGQDVALRCDPISGHVSLFWYQQALGQGPEFLTYFQNEAQLDKSGLPSDRFFAERPEGSVSTLKIQRTQQEDSAVYLCASSLTPGQGKSPLHFGNGTRLTVT.

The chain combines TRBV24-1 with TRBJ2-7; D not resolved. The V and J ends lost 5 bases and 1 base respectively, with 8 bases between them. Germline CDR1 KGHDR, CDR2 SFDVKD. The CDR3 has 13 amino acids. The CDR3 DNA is TGTGCCACCAGTGCTAGTTTTTCCTACGAGCAGTACTTC. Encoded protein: CATSASFSYEQYF.

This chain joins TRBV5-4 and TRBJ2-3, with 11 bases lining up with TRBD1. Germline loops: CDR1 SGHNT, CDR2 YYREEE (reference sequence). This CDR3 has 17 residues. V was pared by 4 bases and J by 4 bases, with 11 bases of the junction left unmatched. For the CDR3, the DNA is TGTGCCAGCAGCCCAAGGGGACAGGGGGATTTCTCAGATACGCAGTATTTT. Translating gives CASSPRGQGDFSDTQYF.